The sequence of this T cell receptor beta chain was determined in a study of T cell changes during pregnancy in multiple sclerosis (dated by TCRdb to about 2019). Regarding the study in general: The study looked at changes in the T cell repertoire across pregnancy in women with multiple sclerosis.

Notes on this clone: Its target antigen remains unknown. No much larger clone is present one base from it, and per-base qualities are unavailable.

The junction shows trimming of 7 bases on V and 2 bases on J, plus 16 bases between the germline ends. The CDR3 starts with the cysteine, ends with the phenylalanine, and has 14 residues. The entry retains the CDR3 DNA only, 42 bases that are in frame from base 1. Sequences SGHDT (CDR1) and YYEEEE (CDR2) are obtained from the germline V gene. The library was built by means of the immunoSEQ multiplex PCR assay. Imported from immuneACCESS, the table was reduced by TCRdb to in-frame sequences with V and J called. These copies leave out some clones; in studies compared against another copy, an unresolved V gene accounts for under half, and the cause of the remainder is not known. The sample profile shows about 35,000 clones; approximately 89% of them were found once. The ten biggest clones cover 0.7% to 0.8% of the sample.

The material sequenced was CD4+ T cells from peripheral blood mononuclear cells, taken after pregnancy. The TCR comes from a female donor in good health, enrolled as a control in a pregnancy study. The chain was built from TRBV5-6 and TRBJ2-7; 5 matching bases give a weak D call of TRBD2. The CDR3 region reads CASRGRRNPYEQYF. Here is the DNA: TGTGCCAGCCGGGGAAGGAGAAATCCCTACGAGCAGTACTTC.